The 21 T cell receptor beta chains presented below share a single source sample, sequenced in a study of blood T cell repertoires in COVID-19. The data were produced by immunoSEQ multiplex PCR, yet TCRdb's version contains in-frame clones alone and is incomplete. The sample has about 110,000 clones, around 83% seen once. Sequencing used peripheral blood. The receptors derive from a man aged 35 to 55 with acute or convalescent COVID-19.

The rearrangement joins TRBV5-1 to TRBJ2-3, with 8 bases matching TRBD2. Germline CDR1 and CDR2: SGHRS and YFSETQ. V lost 1 base to trimming and J lost 6 bases; unmatched junction nucleotides: 7. This CDR3 is 15 amino acids long. In nucleotides, the CDR3 is TGCGCCAGCAGCTTGTACGGGAGGGGGGAGGATACGCAGTATTTT. As protein: CASSLYGRGEDTQYF.

This clone came up a few times. The chain carries TRBV3-1 (or the pseudogene TRBV3-2) and TRBJ2-3; TRBD2 matches at 11 bases. Germline lookup yields CDR1 LGHDT and CDR2 YNNKEL (reference sequence). V lost 5 bases and J lost 2; bases outside the gene matches: 6. The CDR3 sequence is 16 residues long. CDR3: CASSIRTSGLTDTQYF. The CDR3 coding sequence is TGTGCCAGCAGCATTCGGACTAGCGGGCTCACAGATACGCAGTATTTT.

The gene calls are TRBV5-1 and TRBJ2-7, with D tentatively TRBD1 (6 bases). Germline V CDR1 and CDR2: SGHRS, YFSETQ. The CDR3 is made up of 14 amino acids. With 0 bases removed from V and 1 base from J, the gap between germline ends came to 8 bases. The DNA of the CDR3 is TGCGCCAGCAGCTTGGTCACAGGGTCCTACGAGCAGTACTTC. Translated, it gives CASSLVTGSYEQYF.

This chain links TRBV9 with TRBJ2-1; TRBD1 agrees at 9 bases. The CDR3 length is 18 residues. Germline CDR1 reads SGDLS; CDR2 reads YYNGEE. J lost 9 bases, V lost 0 bases, and 16 bases had no gene match. CDR3 DNA sequence: TGTGCCAGCAGCGTAGCTACCGGGGACAGGGAGTTACGCGGTGAGCAGTTCTTC. Amino acid sequence: CASSVATGDRELRGEQFF.

V gene TRBV12-5 combines with J gene TRBJ1-1; the D gene is possibly TRBD1 (5 bases). Germline CDR1 reads LGHNT; CDR2 reads FRNRAP. The CDR3 extends over 11 amino acids. Deletions cut 6 bases from V and 8 bases from J, with 10 bases between. The CDR3 reads CASGQGGEAFF. The DNA for the CDR3 is TGTGCTAGTGGGCAGGGAGGCGAAGCTTTCTTT.

The chain recombines TRBV7-9 with TRBJ2-1, with 13 bases aligning to TRBD2. Germline V gene lookup returns CDR1 SEHNR and CDR2 FQNEAQ (reference sequence). Unmatched junction bases numbered 1, after V lost 1 base and J lost 7 bases. This CDR3 contains 15 residues. The CDR3 DNA reads as TGTGCCAGCAGCTTAGAACTAGCGGGGGGGAATGAGCAGTTCTTC. Translated: CASSLELAGGNEQFF.

The gene calls are TRBV6-5 and TRBJ2-6; D may be TRBD1 (6 bases). The CDR3 runs 15 residues. Germline CDR1 MNHEY, CDR2 SVGAGI. Trimming cost V 7 bases and J 3 bases, with 13 bases left between them. The CDR3 here is CASTGQLGGANVLTF. The CDR3 nucleotides are TGTGCCAGCACCGGACAGCTCGGTGGGGCCAACGTCCTGACTTTC.

The rearrangement links TRBV4-1 to TRBJ1-4, with TRBD1 identical over 9 bases. Germline V gene lookup returns CDR1 MGHRA and CDR2 YSYEKL. The CDR3 covers 16 residues. Unmatched junction bases numbered 5, after V lost 3 bases and J lost 3 bases. This CDR3 reads CASSQTGGSSNEKLFF. In DNA form, the CDR3 reads TGCGCCAGCAGCCAGACAGGGGGGAGTTCTAATGAAAAACTGTTTTTT.

The V gene is TRBV11-2, the J gene TRBJ2-5; weak D call: TRBD1 (6 bases). V was cut by 1 base and J by 5 bases, with 14 bases left in between. This CDR3 is 15 amino acids long. CDR1 SGHAT and CDR2 FQNNGV come from the germline V gene. The CDR3 protein is CASSLALDRIETQYF. The CDR3 region has the DNA TGTGCCAGCAGCTTAGCCCTGGACAGAATCGAGACCCAGTACTTC.

The chain links TRBV5-6 to TRBJ1-2; unclear D gene. This CDR3 contains 18 residues. Germline CDR1 is SGHDT and CDR2 is YYEEEE. Trimming shortened V by 0 bases and J by 1 base, and 19 bases separated the two germline ends. The chain's CDR3 is CASSLEGRPQTFNYGYTF. The CDR3 bases are TGTGCCAGCAGCTTGGAAGGCAGGCCTCAAACCTTTAACTATGGCTACACCTTC.

The chain has TRBV15 and TRBJ2-5, with a possible D match to TRBD1 (6 bases). The germline V gene has CDR1 LNHNV and CDR2 YYDKDF (reference sequence). This CDR3 region has 17 residues. The V end was cut by 0 bases, the J end by 1 base, with 15 bases between. CDR3 coding DNA: TGTGCCACCAGCAGAGAGAGCCCTATGGACAGCCAAGAGACCCAGTACTTC. It encodes CATSRESPMDSQETQYF.

The CDR3 loop reads CSVEATKQGNYGYTF. CDR3 sequence (DNA): TGCAGCGTTGAAGCTACTAAACAGGGGAACTATGGCTACACCTTC. This sequence joins TRBV29-1 and TRBJ1-2; 7 bases are a match to TRBD1. J was trimmed by 2 bases and V by 1 base; bases with no gene match: 7. The CDR3 is made up of 15 amino acids. The V gene's germline CDR1 is SQVTM and CDR2 ANQGSEA.

The gene calls are TRBV10-1 and TRBJ2-3, with 8 bases that match TRBD2. CDR3 length: 15 residues. The ends lost 0 bases at V and 1 base at J; junction bases unmatched: 0. Germline V gene data show CDR1 as WNHNN and CDR2 as SYGVQD (reference sequence). CDR3 loop: CASSESRGGTDTQYF. The CDR3 DNA sequence: TGCGCCAGCAGTGAGTCGCGGGGGGGCACAGATACGCAGTATTTT.

This chain connects TRBV6-1 to TRBJ1-5, with D tentatively TRBD1 (6 bases). CDR1 and CDR2 from the germline V gene are MNHNS and SASEGT. V was cut by 3 bases and J by 7 bases, with 16 bases left in between. The CDR3 is 15 residues long. CDR3 amino acids: CASSDLEGEGQPQHF. The DNA of the CDR3 is TGTGCCAGCAGTGATCTTGAGGGGGAGGGACAGCCCCAGCATTTT.

This chain uses TRBV5-5 with TRBJ1-5; 9 nucleotides line up with TRBD1. Per germline, CDR1 SGHKS and CDR2 YYEKEE (reference sequence). With V trimmed by 3 bases and J by 5 bases, 6 bases remained unmatched. The CDR3 covers 15 residues. This chain's CDR3 is CASSWGRQGDQPQHF. CDR3 nucleotide sequence: TGTGCCAGCAGCTGGGGTCGACAGGGGGATCAGCCCCAGCATTTT. The variable domain in full, completed from reference TRBV5-5 and TRBJ1-5, reads DAGVTQSPTHLIKTRGQQVTLRCSPISGHKSVSWYQQVLGQGPQFIFQYYEKEERGRGNFPDRFSARQFPNYSSELNVNALLLGDSALYLCASSWGRQGDQPQHFGDGTRLSIL.

This chain links TRBV7-9 with TRBJ1-1; D gene ambiguous. This CDR3 has 15 amino acids. Germline CDR1 reads SEHNR; CDR2 reads FQNEAQ (reference sequence). Trimming left V 2 bases short and J 5 bases short, with 15 bases between. Here the CDR3 DNA reads TGTGCCAGCAGCTTACACGGTTTGGGCGAGACTGAAGCTTTCTTT. Its translation: CASSLHGLGETEAFF.

The chain couples TRBV5-1 to TRBJ2-3; 9 nucleotides align to TRBD2. V lost 1 base to trimming and J lost 2 bases; unmatched junction nucleotides: 14. Germline V gives CDR1 SGHRS, CDR2 YFSETQ. The CDR3 loop spans 19 amino acids. The CDR3 spells CASSLYQRGDHTLTDTQYF. The CDR3, as DNA: TGCGCCAGCAGCTTGTACCAGCGGGGGGACCACACGCTCACAGATACGCAGTATTTT.

The chain recombines TRBV7-3 with TRBJ2-7, with D perhaps matching TRBD2 (7 bases). This CDR3 has 14 residues. V shed 4 bases and J shed 6 bases, with 16 bases lying between them. Germline CDR1 and CDR2: SGHTA and FQGTGA. In DNA form, the CDR3 reads TGTGCCAGCAGCTCCCCAACCGGGGGGCCCGAGCAGTACTTC. The encoded protein is CASSSPTGGPEQYF.

J is TRBJ2-7 and V is TRBV6-5; possible D gene TRBD1, 5 bases. The V end was cut by 7 bases, the J end by 0 bases, with 16 bases between. Per germline, CDR1 MNHEY and CDR2 SVGAGI. The CDR3 is made up of 15 amino acids. CDR3 coding DNA: TGTGCCAGCACCCTCTCCTGGCAGGGCTCCTACGAGCAGTACTTC. Amino acid sequence: CASTLSWQGSYEQYF.

The rearrangement joins TRBV7-2 to TRBJ2-5; no clear D. The CDR3 covers 13 residues. The V end was cut by 1 base, the J end by 2 bases, with 5 bases between. From germline, CDR1 is SGHTA and CDR2 FQGNSA. The CDR3, as DNA: TGTGCCAGCAGCTTAGGACTGCAAGAGACCCAGTACTTC. Encoded protein: CASSLGLQETQYF.

V is TRBV29-1 and J is TRBJ1-2; 7 bases fit TRBD1. After removal of 7 bases from V and 0 bases from J, the junction contained 8 bases not matched to a gene. Germline-derived CDR1 and CDR2 are SQVTM and ANQGSEA. CDR3 length equals 14 residues. The CDR3 region is CSAHLGTANYGYTF. Written as DNA, the CDR3 is TGCAGCGCTCACTTGGGGACAGCTAACTATGGCTACACCTTC.